This TCR beta chain is from a study of OX40 agonist ivuxolimab in advanced cancers. Study information: There were three patients with partial responses, one having hepatocellular carcinoma and two cutaneous melanoma.

V dropped 1 base and J dropped 10; count of bases not matched to a gene: 6. CDR3 length equals 15 residues. CDR1 SEHNR and CDR2 FQNEAQ come from the germline V gene (reference sequence). Repertoires were generated with immunoSEQ multiplex PCR, while TCRdb's copy carries only in-frame clones and drops some. The sample holds about 70,000 clones, approximately 89% seen once. Here the sequenced sample was CD4+ or CD8+ T cells sorted from blood, taken in a trial of the OX40 agonist ivuxolimab. This receptor was identified in an adult with an advanced solid tumor such as melanoma, head and neck, liver or kidney cancer. The J gene is TRBJ1-4, the V gene TRBV7-9; 10 bases match TRBD1. This chain's CDR3 is CASSLGDRGQGKLFF. In DNA, the CDR3 is TGTGCCAGCAGCTTAGGAGACAGGGGGCAAGGAAAACTGTTTTTT. The whole variable domain, remainder taken from reference TRBV7-9 and TRBJ1-4, is DTGVSQNPRHKITKRGQNVTFRCDPISEHNRLYWYRQTLGQGPEFLTYFQNEAQLEKSRLLSDRFSAERPKGSFSTLEIQRTEQGDSAMYLCASSLGDRGQGKLFFGSGTQLSVL.